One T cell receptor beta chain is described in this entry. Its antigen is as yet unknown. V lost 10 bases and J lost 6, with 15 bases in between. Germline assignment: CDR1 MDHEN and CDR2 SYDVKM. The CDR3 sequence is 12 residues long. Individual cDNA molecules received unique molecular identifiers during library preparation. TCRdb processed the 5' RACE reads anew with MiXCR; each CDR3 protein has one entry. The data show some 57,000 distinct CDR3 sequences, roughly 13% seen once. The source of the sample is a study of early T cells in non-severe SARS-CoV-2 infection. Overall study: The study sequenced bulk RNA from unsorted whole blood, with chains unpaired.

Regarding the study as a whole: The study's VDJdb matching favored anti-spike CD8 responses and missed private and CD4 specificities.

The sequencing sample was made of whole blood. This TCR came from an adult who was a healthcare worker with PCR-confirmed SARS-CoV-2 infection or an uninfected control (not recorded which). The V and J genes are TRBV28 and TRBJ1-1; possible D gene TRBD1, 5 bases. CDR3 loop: CATLAWGSEAFF. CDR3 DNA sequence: TGTGCCACCCTAGCTTGGGGGTCTGAAGCTTTCTTT.